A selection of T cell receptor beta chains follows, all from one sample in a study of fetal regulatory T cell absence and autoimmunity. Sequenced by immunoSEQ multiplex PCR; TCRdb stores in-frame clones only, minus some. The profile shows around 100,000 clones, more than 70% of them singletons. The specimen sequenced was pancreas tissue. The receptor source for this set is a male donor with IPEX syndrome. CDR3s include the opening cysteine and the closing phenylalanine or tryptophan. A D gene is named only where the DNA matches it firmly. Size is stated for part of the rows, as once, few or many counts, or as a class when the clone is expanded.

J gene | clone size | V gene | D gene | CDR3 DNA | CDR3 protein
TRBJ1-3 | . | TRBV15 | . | TGTGCCACCAGCAGAGATCAGAACTCTGGAAACACCATATATTTT | CATSRDQNSGNTIYF
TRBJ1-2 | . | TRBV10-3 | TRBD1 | TGTGCCATCAGGGTGACAGGGGTGGATGGCTACACCTTC | CAIRVTGVDGYTF
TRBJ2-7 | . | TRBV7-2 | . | TGTGCCAGCAGCTTGGAGGGGCCTCGACGCGAGCAGTACTTC | CASSLEGPRREQYF
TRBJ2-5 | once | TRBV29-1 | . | TGCAGCGTTGAAAAGCGGCATCAAGGGACCCAGTACTTC | CSVEKRHQGTQYF
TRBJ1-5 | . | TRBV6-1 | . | TGTGCCAGCAGTGGACAGCCTCATCAGCCCCAGCATTTT | CASSGQPHQPQHF
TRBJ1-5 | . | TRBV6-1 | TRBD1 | TGTGCCAGCAGGACAGGGGAGGAGAGCAATCAGCCCCAGCATTTT | CASRTGEESNQPQHF
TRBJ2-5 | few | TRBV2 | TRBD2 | TGTGCCAGCAGGCGACTAGCGGGGGGGCAAGAGACCCAGTACTTC | CASRRLAGGQETQYF
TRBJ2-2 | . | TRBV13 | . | TGTGCCAGCAGCTTAGCTAGCCGGGGATCCACCGGGGAGCTGTTTTTT | CASSLASRGSTGELFF
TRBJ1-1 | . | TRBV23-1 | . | TGCGCCAGCAGTCCGCTACCGGGACGGCCCTGTGAAGCTTTCTTT | CASSPLPGRPCEAFF
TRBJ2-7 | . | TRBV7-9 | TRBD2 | TGTGCCAGCAGCGTTAGCGGGAGTGCTATCTACGAGCAGTACTTC | CASSVSGSAIYEQYF
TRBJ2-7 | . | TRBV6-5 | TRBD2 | TGTGCCAGCAGTTACGTAGCGGGAGACGAGCAGTACTTC | CASSYVAGDEQYF
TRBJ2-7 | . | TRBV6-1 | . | TGTGCCAGCAAGTCCTCTTACGAGCAGTACTTC | CASKSSYEQYF
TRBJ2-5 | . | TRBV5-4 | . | TGTGCCAGCAGCTCGGGACTCCTGCAAGAGACCCAGTACTTC | CASSSGLLQETQYF
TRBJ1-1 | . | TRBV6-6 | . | TGTGCCAGCAGTTACTCTGGGGGAGTGAGGAACACTGAAGCTTTCTTT | CASSYSGGVRNTEAFF
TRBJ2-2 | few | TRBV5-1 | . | TGCGCCAGCAGCTTCAACACCGGGGAGCTGTTTTTT | CASSFNTGELFF
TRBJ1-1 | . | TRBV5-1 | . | TGCGCCAGCAACAGGGAAGGTTACACTGAAGCTTTCTTT | CASNREGYTEAFF
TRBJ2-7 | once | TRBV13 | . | TGTGCCAGCGCAGACCGGTTGCGGCGATACGAGCAGTACTTC | CASADRLRRYEQYF
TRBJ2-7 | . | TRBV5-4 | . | TGTGCCAGCAGCTTGGGCGGCTACGAGCAGTACTTC | CASSLGGYEQYF
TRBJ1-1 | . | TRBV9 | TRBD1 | TGTGCCAGCAGCGTAGGGACAGGGAACACTGAAGCTTTCTTT | CASSVGTGNTEAFF
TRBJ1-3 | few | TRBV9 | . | TGTGCCAGCAGCGTAGATCCGGGCAGCTCTGGAAACACCATATATTTT | CASSVDPGSSGNTIYF
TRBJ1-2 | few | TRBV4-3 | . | TGCGCCAGCAGCCAAGCCGACAGCTATGGCTACACCTTC | CASSQADSYGYTF
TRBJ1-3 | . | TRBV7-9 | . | TGTGCCAGCAGCTTCCCGGGAAGGGGGGGAAACACCATATATTTT | CASSFPGRGGNTIYF
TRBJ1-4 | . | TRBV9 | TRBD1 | TGTGCCAGCAGCGAGACAGGGGGTGAAAAACTGTTTTTT | CASSETGGEKLFF
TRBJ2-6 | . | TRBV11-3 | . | TGTGCCAGCAGCTCCCGACAGCATGGGGCCAACGTCCTGACTTTC | CASSSRQHGANVLTF
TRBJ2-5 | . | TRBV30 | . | TGTGCCTGGAGTGTATACGGTCTAGCGAGGCCCGGAGAGACCCAGTACTTC | CAWSVYGLARPGETQYF
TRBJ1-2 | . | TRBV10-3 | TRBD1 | TGTGCCATCAGTGAAGGATTCGGGACAGGGAACTATGGCTACACCTTC | CAISEGFGTGNYGYTF
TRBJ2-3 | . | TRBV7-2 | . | TGTGCCAGCAGCTTAGCTAGCACAGATACGCAGTATTTT | CASSLASTDTQYF
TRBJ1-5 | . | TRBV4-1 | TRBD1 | TGCGCCAGCAGCTACGGTGCCGGGACAGGGTCATATAGCAATCAGCCCCAGCATTTT | CASSYGAGTGSYSNQPQHF
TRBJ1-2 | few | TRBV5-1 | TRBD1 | TGCGCCAGCAGCTGGGACAGGGGACAGGATGGCTACACCTTC | CASSWDRGQDGYTF
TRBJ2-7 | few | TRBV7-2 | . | TGTGCCAGCAGCCCATTAGCCGGGAGAGGCTACGAGCAGTACTTC | CASSPLAGRGYEQYF
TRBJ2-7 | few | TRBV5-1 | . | TGCGCCAGCAGCTTTCGGTCCCAAGCGGCAACCTACGAGCAGTACTTC | CASSFRSQAATYEQYF
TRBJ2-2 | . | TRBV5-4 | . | TGTGCCAGCATCTCCGACAGATACACCGGGGAGCTGTTTTTT | CASISDRYTGELFF
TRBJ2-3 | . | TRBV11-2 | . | TGTGCCAGCAGCATGGGGTCGGATACGCAGTATTTT | CASSMGSDTQYF
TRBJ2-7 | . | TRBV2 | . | TGTGCCAGCAGCCCTGGACCCCGGGACTGGAACTACGAGCAGTACTTC | CASSPGPRDWNYEQYF
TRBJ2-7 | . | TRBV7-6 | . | TGTGCCAGCAGCTGGTACTTTGCAGCTAGCGAACGGTCCTACGAGCAGTACTTC | CASSWYFAASERSYEQYF
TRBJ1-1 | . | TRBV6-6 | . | TGTGCCAGCAGTCCCTCGGACAGGAACACTGAAGCTTTCTTT | CASSPSDRNTEAFF
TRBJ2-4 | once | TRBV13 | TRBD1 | TGTGCCAGCAGCTTAAGAGGGGGCGCCAAAAACATTCAGTACTTC | CASSLRGGAKNIQYF